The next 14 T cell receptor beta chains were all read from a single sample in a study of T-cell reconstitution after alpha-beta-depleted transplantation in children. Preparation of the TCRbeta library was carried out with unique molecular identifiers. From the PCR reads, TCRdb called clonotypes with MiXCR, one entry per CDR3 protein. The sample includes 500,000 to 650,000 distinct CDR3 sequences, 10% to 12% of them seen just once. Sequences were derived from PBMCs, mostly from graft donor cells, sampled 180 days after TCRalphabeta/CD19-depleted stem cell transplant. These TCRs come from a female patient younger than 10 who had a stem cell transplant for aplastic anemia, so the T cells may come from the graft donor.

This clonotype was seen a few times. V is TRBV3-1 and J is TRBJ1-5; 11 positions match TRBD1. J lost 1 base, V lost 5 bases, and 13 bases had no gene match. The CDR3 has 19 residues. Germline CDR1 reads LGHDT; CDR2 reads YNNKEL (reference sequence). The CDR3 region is CASSYTWDRGYESNQPQHF. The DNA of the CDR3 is TGTGCCAGCAGCTATACTTGGGACAGGGGGTATGAAAGCAATCAGCCCCAGCATTTT.

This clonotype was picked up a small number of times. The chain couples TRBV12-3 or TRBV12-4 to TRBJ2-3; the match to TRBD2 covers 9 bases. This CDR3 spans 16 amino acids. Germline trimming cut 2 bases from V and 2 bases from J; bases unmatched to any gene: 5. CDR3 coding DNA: TGTGCCAGCAGTTTAACGCGACTAGCGGTCACAGATACGCAGTATTTT. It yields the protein CASSLTRLAVTDTQYF.

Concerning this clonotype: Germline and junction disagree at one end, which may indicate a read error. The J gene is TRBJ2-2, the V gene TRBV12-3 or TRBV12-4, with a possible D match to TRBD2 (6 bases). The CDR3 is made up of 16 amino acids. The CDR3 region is CASSSLGGRVTWELFF. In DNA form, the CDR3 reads TGTGCCAGCAGCTCCCTCGGGGGACGGGTCACCTGGGAGCTGTTTTTT.

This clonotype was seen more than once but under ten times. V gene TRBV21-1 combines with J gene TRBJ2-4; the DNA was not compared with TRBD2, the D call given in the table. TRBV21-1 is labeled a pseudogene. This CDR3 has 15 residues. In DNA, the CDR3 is TGTGCCAGCAGCACAAGGGGGGACCAGAAAAACATTCAGTACTTC. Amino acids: CASSTRGDQKNIQYF.

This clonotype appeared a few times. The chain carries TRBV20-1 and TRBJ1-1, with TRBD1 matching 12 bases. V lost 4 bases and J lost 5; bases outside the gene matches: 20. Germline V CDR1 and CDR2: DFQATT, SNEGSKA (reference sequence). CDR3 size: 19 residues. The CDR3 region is CSANPGTGGDTGFLTEAFF. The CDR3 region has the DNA TGCAGTGCTAACCCCGGGACAGGGGGCGATACGGGTTTTCTGACTGAAGCTTTCTTT.

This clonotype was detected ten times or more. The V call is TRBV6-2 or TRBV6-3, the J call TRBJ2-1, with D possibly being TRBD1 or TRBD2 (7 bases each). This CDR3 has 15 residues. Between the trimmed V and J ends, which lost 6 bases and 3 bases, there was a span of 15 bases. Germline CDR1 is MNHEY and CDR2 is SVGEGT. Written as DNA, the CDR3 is TGTGCCAGCAGCCGCAGGGGGGGCGTCTACAATGAGCAGTTCTTC. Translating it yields CASSRRGGVYNEQFF.

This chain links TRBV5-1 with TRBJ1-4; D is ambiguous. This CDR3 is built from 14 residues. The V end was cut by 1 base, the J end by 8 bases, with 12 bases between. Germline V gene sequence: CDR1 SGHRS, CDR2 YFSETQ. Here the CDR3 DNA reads TGCGCCAGCAGCTTGTCTATGACGGAAGAAAAACTGTTTTTT. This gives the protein CASSLSMTEEKLFF.

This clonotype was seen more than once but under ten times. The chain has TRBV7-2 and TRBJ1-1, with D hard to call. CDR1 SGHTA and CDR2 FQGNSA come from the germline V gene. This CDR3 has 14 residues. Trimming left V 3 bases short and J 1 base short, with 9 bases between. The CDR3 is CASSFSLWNTEAFF. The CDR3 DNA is TGTGCCAGCAGCTTCTCCCTCTGGAACACTGAAGCTTTCTTT.

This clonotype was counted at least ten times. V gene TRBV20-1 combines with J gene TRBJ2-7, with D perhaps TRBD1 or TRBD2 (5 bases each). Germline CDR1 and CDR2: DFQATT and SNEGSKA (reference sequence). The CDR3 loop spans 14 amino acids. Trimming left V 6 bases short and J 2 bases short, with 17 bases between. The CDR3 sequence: CSAASGRITYEQYF. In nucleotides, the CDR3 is TGCAGTGCGGCTTCGGGACGGATAACCTACGAGCAGTACTTC.

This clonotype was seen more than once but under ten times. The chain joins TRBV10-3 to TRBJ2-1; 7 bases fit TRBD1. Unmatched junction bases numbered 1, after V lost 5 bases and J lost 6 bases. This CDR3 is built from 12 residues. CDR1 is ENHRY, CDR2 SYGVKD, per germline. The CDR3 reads CAISTGVNEQFF. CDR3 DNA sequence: TGTGCCATCAGTACAGGGGTCAATGAGCAGTTCTTC.

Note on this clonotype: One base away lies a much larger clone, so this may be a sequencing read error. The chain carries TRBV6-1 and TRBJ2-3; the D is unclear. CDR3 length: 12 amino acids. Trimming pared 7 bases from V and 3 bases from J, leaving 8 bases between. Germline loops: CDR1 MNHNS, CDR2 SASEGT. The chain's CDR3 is CASIGGTDTQYF. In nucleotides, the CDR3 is TGTGCCAGCATAGGTGGTACAGATACGCAGTATTTT.

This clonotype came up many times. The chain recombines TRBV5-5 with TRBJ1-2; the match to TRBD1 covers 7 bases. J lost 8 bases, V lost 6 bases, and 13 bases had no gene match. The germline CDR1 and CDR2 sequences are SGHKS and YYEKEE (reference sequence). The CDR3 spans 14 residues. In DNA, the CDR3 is TGTGCCAGCAACCTGCTGGAGGGGGCTTGGGGCTACACCTTC. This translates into CASNLLEGAWGYTF.

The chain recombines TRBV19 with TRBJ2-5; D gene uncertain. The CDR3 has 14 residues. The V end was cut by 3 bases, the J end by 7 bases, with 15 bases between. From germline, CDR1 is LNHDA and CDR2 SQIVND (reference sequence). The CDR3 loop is CASSMVQPRGTQYF. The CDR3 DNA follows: TGTGCCAGTAGTATGGTCCAGCCACGAGGGACCCAGTACTTC.

The DNA for the CDR3 is TGTGCCAGCAGCTTAGAGACTAGCGGGTCACATGAGCAGTTCTTC. Translating it yields CASSLETSGSHEQFF. This sequence joins TRBV7-7 and TRBJ2-1; 10 nucleotides align to TRBD2. Germline assignment: CDR1 SSHAT and CDR2 FNYEAQ (reference sequence). The V gene end was trimmed by 1 base and the J gene end by 8 bases; junction bases not matched to a gene: 5. The CDR3 is 15 residues long.